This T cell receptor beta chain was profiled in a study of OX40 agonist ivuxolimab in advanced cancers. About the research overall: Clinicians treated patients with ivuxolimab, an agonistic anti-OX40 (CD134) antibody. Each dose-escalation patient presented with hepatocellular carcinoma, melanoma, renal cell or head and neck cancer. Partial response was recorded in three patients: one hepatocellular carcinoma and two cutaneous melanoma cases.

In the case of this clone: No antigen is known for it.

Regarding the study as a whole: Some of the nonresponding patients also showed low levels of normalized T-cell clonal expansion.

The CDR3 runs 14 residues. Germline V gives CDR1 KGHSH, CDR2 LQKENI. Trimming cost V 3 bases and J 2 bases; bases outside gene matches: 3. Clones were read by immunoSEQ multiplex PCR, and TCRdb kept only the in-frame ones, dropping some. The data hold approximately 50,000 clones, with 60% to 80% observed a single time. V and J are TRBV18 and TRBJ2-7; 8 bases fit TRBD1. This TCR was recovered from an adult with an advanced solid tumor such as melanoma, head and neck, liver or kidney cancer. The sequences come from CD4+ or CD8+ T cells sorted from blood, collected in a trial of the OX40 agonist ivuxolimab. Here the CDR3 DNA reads TGTGCCAGCTCACCCGGGACAGGACCCTACGAGCAGTACTTC. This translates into CASSPGTGPYEQYF. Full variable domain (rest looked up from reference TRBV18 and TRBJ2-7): NAGVMQNPRHLVRRRGQEARLRCSPMKGHSHVYWYRQLPEEGLKFMVYLQKENIIDESGMPKERFSAEFPKEGPSILRIQQVVRGDSAAYFCASSPGTGPYEQYFGPGTRLTVT.